Below, one T cell receptor (beta chain) is given with its context. The data originate from a study of CD8 T cells in Susac syndrome. CDR3 length: 12 amino acids. V was clipped by 8 bases and J by 1 base, with 8 bases between them. Germline values: CDR1 SEHNR, CDR2 FQNEAQ (reference sequence). CD8+ and CD4+ T cells taken from blood had their TCR beta sequenced. With random hexamers, reverse transcription was performed on roughly 0.5 to 1 ug of RNA. immunoSEQ multiplex PCR amplified TCR beta CDR3 across 54 Vbeta, 13 Jbeta. From the immunoSEQ multiplex PCR reads, TCRdb called clonotypes with MiXCR, one entry per CDR3 protein. The sample consists of 180,000 or so distinct CDR3 sequences, 90% to 95% of them appearing once.

This TCR came from a human donor with multiple sclerosis. This rearrangement joins TRBV7-9 to TRBJ1-1; D remains unclear. The specimen sequenced was CD4+ T cells from PBMCs. CDR3 bases: TGTGCCAGCGGCCAGAGGAACACTGAAGCTTTCTTT. This gives the protein CASGQRNTEAFF.